Following are 26 T cell receptor beta chains from one sample sequenced in a study of cytomegalovirus exposure and HLA in healthy donors. The PCR used 60 Vbeta and 13 Jbeta primers. Profiling relied on immunoSEQ multiplex PCR, and the TCRdb table lists in-frame clones only, not all of them. Seen here are about 130,000 clones, roughly 72% observed once, and the top ten hold 7.3%. The sample taken for sequencing was PBMCs. Receptors were obtained from a male donor in good health and CMV-seronegative.

The chain joins TRBV28 to TRBJ1-3; D is undetermined. The CDR3 has 16 residues. V lost 1 base and J lost 0, with 10 bases in between. Germline V gives CDR1 MDHEN, CDR2 SYDVKM. CDR3 bases: TGTGCCAGCAGTTTATCCCAACAGAGCTCTGGAAACACCATATATTTT. This translates into CASSLSQQSSGNTIYF. Complete variable domain (other parts from reference TRBV28 and TRBJ1-3): DVKVTQSSRYLVKRTGEKVFLECVQDMDHENMFWYRQDPGLGLRLIYFSYDVKMKEKGDIPEGYSVSREKKERFSLILESASTNQTSMYLCASSLSQQSSGNTIYFGEGSWLTVV.

The chain links TRBV30 to TRBJ2-2, with 7 bases that match TRBD1. This CDR3 has 16 residues. In germline, CDR1 is GTSNPN, CDR2 SVGIG (reference sequence). J was trimmed by 2 bases and V by 1 base; bases with no gene match: 7. The CDR3 spells CAWSGPTGKNTGELFF. CDR3 nucleotide sequence: TGTGCCTGGAGTGGCCCGACAGGGAAAAACACCGGGGAGCTGTTTTTT. The full variable domain, in which reference TRBV30 and TRBJ2-2 provide the parts outside the CDR3, is SQTIHQWPATLVQPVGSPLSLECTVEGTSNPNLYWYRQAAGRGLQLLFYSVGIGQISSEVPQNLSASRPQDRQFILSSKKLLLSDSGFYLCAWSGPTGKNTGELFFGEGSRLTVL.

The chain carries TRBV6-1 and TRBJ2-1, with TRBD2 identical over 15 bases. The V and J ends lost 8 bases and 10 bases, in that order; junction bases with no gene match: 6. CDR1 is MNHNS, CDR2 SASEGT, per germline. CDR3 length: 14 amino acids. The CDR3 DNA reads as TGTGCCAGCGGGGGACTAGCGGGGGGTGGAGAGCAGTTCTTC. Its protein is CASGGLAGGGEQFF.

The chain has TRBV29-1 and TRBJ2-1, with 9 bases lining up with TRBD2. Germline trimming cut 7 bases from V and 9 bases from J; bases unmatched to any gene: 10. Germline CDR1 is SQVTM and CDR2 is ANQGSEA. The CDR3 has 13 amino acids. CDR3 in amino acids: CSAVPSGIVEQFF. CDR3 DNA: TGCAGCGCCGTGCCTAGCGGGATTGTTGAGCAGTTCTTC.

This chain links TRBV25-1 with TRBJ1-2, with D perhaps matching TRBD1 (6 bases). CDR3 length: 14 residues. The germline gives CDR1 MGHDK, CDR2 SYGVNS. V dropped 0 bases and J dropped 8 bases, with 13 bases sitting between them. The chain's CDR3 is CASSEYAGAVGYTF. As DNA, the CDR3 is TGTGCCAGCAGTGAATACGCGGGGGCGGTGGGCTACACCTTC.

This chain uses TRBV6-1 with TRBJ2-7, with 7 bases fitting TRBD1. The germline V gene has CDR1 MNHNS and CDR2 SASEGT. V lost 8 bases, J lost 2 bases, and 6 bases stayed unmatched. The CDR3 sequence is 13 residues long. The CDR3 reads CASSGQRAYEQYF. In DNA, the CDR3 is TGTGCCAGCTCGGGACAGAGAGCCTACGAGCAGTACTTC.

Remarks on this clone: This CDR3 is also generated by other DNA sequences in the sample. The gene calls are TRBV5-6 and TRBJ1-3, with D possibly TRBD1 on 6 matching bases. The CDR3 length is 17 residues. Germline lookup yields CDR1 SGHDT and CDR2 YYEEEE. Trimming removed 8 bases at V and 3 bases at J, with 24 bases between. The CDR3 bases are TGTGCCAGTAGCCCCCCCGAACGGGGGGCGCTTGGAAACACCATATATTTT. Its protein product is CASSPPERGALGNTIYF.

This clone has only a few counts. The genes are TRBV7-3 and TRBJ2-4; D is perhaps TRBD2 (6 bases). CDR1 is SGHTA and CDR2 is FQGTGA in the germline V gene. This CDR3 has 14 amino acids. V lost 0 bases to trimming and J lost 8 bases, with 11 bases between them. The CDR3 reads CASSLTGGADIQYF. CDR3 nucleotide sequence: TGTGCCAGCAGCTTAACGGGGGGAGCGGACATTCAGTACTTC.

J is TRBJ2-7 and V is TRBV6-6, with a weak D call TRBD1 (5 bases). The germline V and J ends were trimmed by 4 bases and 5 bases, with 12 bases remaining between them. This CDR3 comprises 13 residues. Germline V gives CDR1 MNHNY, CDR2 SVGAGI (reference sequence). CDR3 coding DNA: TGTGCCAGCAGTTTGGGCAGGGAACACGAGCAGTACTTC. It is translated as CASSLGREHEQYF.

This chain joins TRBV10-3 and TRBJ2-3; 8 bases are shared with TRBD2. Trimming removed 6 bases from V and 1 base from J; junction bases left unmatched: 3. The CDR3 length is 14 residues. Germline V gene data show CDR1 as ENHRY and CDR2 as SYGVKD. In DNA, the CDR3 is TGTGCCATCAGCCAACTAGCGGGCACAGATACGCAGTATTTT. Amino acids: CAISQLAGTDTQYF.

The chain is built from TRBV18 and TRBJ2-7; D is unresolved. The ends were cut back, 3 bases at V and 0 bases at J, with 9 bases in the middle. Germline V gene data show CDR1 as KGHSH and CDR2 as LQKENI. The CDR3 extends over 14 amino acids. CDR3 residues: CASSPKARSYEQYF. The CDR3 nucleotides read TGTGCCAGCTCACCGAAAGCTCGCTCCTACGAGCAGTACTTC. The full variable domain, completed using reference TRBV18 and TRBJ2-7, is NAGVMQNPRHLVRRRGQEARLRCSPMKGHSHVYWYRQLPEEGLKFMVYLQKENIIDESGMPKERFSAEFPKEGPSILRIQQVVRGDSAAYFCASSPKARSYEQYFGPGTRLTVT.

This rearrangement joins TRBV18 to TRBJ2-1, with 12 bases matching TRBD2. From germline, CDR1 is KGHSH and CDR2 LQKENI. The CDR3 has 16 amino acids. V shed 4 bases, J shed 8 bases, and the junction held 9 bases outside the gene matches. CDR3 coding DNA: TGTGCCAGCTCACTCACTAGCGGGAGGCCAGGGGATGAGCAGTTCTTC. Translated, it gives CASSLTSGRPGDEQFF.

This chain links TRBV11-1 with TRBJ2-5; D remains ambiguous. The last part of the DNA fits TRBJ2-7 better; the J call may be wrong. The germline V gene has CDR1 SGHAT and CDR2 FQDESV (reference sequence). CDR3 length: 15 amino acids. The CDR3 region is CASSLVVGGSYEQYF. The CDR3 region has the DNA TGTGCCAGCAGCTTAGTGGTTGGCGGTTCCTACGAGCAGTACTTC.

This clone was seen a handful of times. V gene TRBV6-1 combines with J gene TRBJ2-3, with 10 nucleotides matching TRBD2. Germline V gene sequence: CDR1 MNHNS, CDR2 SASEGT. Trimming removed 6 bases from V and 1 base from J; junction bases left unmatched: 4. CDR3 length: 15 residues. Written as DNA, the CDR3 is TGTGCCAGCAGGCGACTAGCGGGCGGCACAGATACGCAGTATTTT. Translated: CASRRLAGGTDTQYF.

This clone was counted once. The V call is TRBV10-3, the J call TRBJ2-3; 7 nucleotides match TRBD2. J was trimmed by 6 bases and V by 3 bases; bases with no gene match: 0. This CDR3 is built from 12 residues. From germline, CDR1 is ENHRY and CDR2 SYGVKD. The CDR3 coding sequence is TGTGCCATCAGTGAACTAGCGGATACGCAGTATTTT. Translation gives CAISELADTQYF.

The chain joins TRBV5-4 to TRBJ2-3; 9 bases align to TRBD2. V shed 0 bases, J shed 0 bases, and the junction held 5 bases outside the gene matches. Germline V lookup: CDR1 SGHNT, CDR2 YYREEE (reference sequence). CDR3 length: 17 residues. The CDR3 here is CASSLGLAGRSTDTQYF. The CDR3 nucleotides read TGTGCCAGCAGCTTGGGTCTAGCGGGGAGAAGCACAGATACGCAGTATTTT.

This chain links TRBV19 with TRBJ2-7, with 7 positions matching TRBD1. Per germline, CDR1 LNHDA and CDR2 SQIVND (reference sequence). Losses at the gene ends were 3 bases for V and 3 bases for J; bases not matched to a gene: 5. The CDR3 length is 14 residues. The CDR3 here is CASSMEGGHYEQYF. The CDR3 region has the DNA TGTGCCAGTAGTATGGAAGGGGGCCACTACGAGCAGTACTTC.

This chain joins TRBV5-1 and TRBJ2-2, with D possibly TRBD1 on 6 matching bases. CDR3 length: 15 residues. V was shortened by 3 bases and J by 1 base, with 10 bases between the two germline ends. The germline gives CDR1 SGHRS, CDR2 YFSETQ. The CDR3 is CASSSGTKNTGELFF. CDR3 DNA sequence: TGCGCCAGCAGCTCCGGGACAAAGAACACCGGGGAGCTGTTTTTT.

This chain connects TRBV4-3 to TRBJ2-7, with 9 bases fitting TRBD1. The CDR3 covers 16 residues. Losses at the gene ends were 0 bases for V and 3 bases for J; bases not matched to a gene: 6. Looked up from germline, CDR1 is LGHNA and CDR2 is YSLEER. The CDR3 DNA is TGCGCCAGCAGCCAAGATCCGCGACAGGGGGGCTACGAGCAGTACTTC. Translated: CASSQDPRQGGYEQYF.

The V and J genes are TRBV5-1 and TRBJ2-5, with D possibly TRBD2 on 6 matching bases. This CDR3 has 15 amino acids. V was trimmed by 1 base and J by 1 base, leaving 11 bases between them. Looked up from germline, CDR1 is SGHRS and CDR2 is YFSETQ. The CDR3 DNA follows: TGCGCCAGCAGCTTGTCGGGACTGTCCCAAGAGACCCAGTACTTC. Translating it yields CASSLSGLSQETQYF.

This clone has just a few counts. The V gene is TRBV6-6, the J gene TRBJ2-7; TRBD2 is a possible D gene (6 bases). The CDR3 runs to 15 residues. V dropped 4 bases and J dropped 6 bases, with 19 bases sitting between them. Germline values: CDR1 MNHNY, CDR2 SVGAGI (reference sequence). The CDR3 protein is CASSSQGGLNIEQYF. CDR3 sequence (DNA): TGTGCCAGCAGTTCCCAGGGAGGACTCAATATCGAGCAGTACTTC.

V and J are TRBV11-1 and TRBJ1-2; 8 bases are a match to TRBD1. Germline-derived CDR1 and CDR2 are SGHAT and FQDESV (reference sequence). J lost 2 bases, V lost 5 bases, and 4 bases had no gene match. The CDR3 has 14 residues. CDR3 in amino acids: CASSRRTGNYGYTF. The CDR3 DNA reads as TGTGCCAGCAGCCGCCGGACAGGGAACTATGGCTACACCTTC.

To note about this clone: At the DNA level, this CDR3 is encoded by other sequences in the same sample as well. The chain is built from TRBV5-4 and TRBJ2-7, with D perhaps matching TRBD2 (6 bases). The CDR3 covers 12 residues. The V end was cut by 1 base, the J end by 6 bases, with 8 bases between. CDR1 is SGHNT and CDR2 is YYREEE in the germline V gene (reference sequence). The CDR3 here is CASSLLGGEQYF. The CDR3 region has the DNA TGTGCCAGCAGCTTGTTGGGGGGCGAGCAGTACTTC.

The chain combines TRBV30 with TRBJ1-1; perhaps TRBD1 as D (5 bases). Trimming shortened V by 0 bases and J by 6 bases, and 14 bases separated the two germline ends. CDR1 and CDR2 (germline): GTSNPN, SVGIG (reference sequence). The CDR3 sequence is 14 residues long. This CDR3 reads CAWSVLASGAEAFF. Here the CDR3 DNA reads TGTGCCTGGAGTGTACTGGCCTCGGGGGCTGAAGCTTTCTTT.

The rearrangement uses TRBV5-1 and TRBJ2-1, with D perhaps matching TRBD2 (6 bases). Germline CDR1 and CDR2: SGHRS and YFSETQ. V gave up 4 bases and J gave up 0 bases, with 14 bases separating them. The CDR3 runs 16 residues. CDR3 coding DNA: TGCGCCAGCAGCCTCATTAGCGGACCCTCCTACAATGAGCAGTTCTTC. Its protein product is CASSLISGPSYNEQFF.

The rearrangement joins TRBV28 to TRBJ2-1; tentatively, D is TRBD2 (5 bases). This CDR3 spans 17 amino acids. CDR1 MDHEN and CDR2 SYDVKM come from the germline V gene. V lost 4 bases, J lost 7 bases, and 23 bases lay in between. As DNA, the CDR3 is TGTGCCAGCAGTTCGAGAGGGCCCCTAGGTGGGCAGAATGAGCAGTTCTTC. As protein: CASSSRGPLGGQNEQFF.